This entry lists 6 T cell receptor beta chains sequenced from one sample in a study of graft-versus-host responses after intestinal transplantation. The protocol was immunoSEQ multiplex PCR, while the TCRdb copy is restricted to in-frame clones and leaves out a portion. The sample has around 110,000 clones; roughly nine tenths are singletons. Their antigens are not known. The starting material was unstimulated CD4+ T cells sorted from spleen or lymph node cells, obtained before transplant. The receptors here all came from a human donor who was the organ donor for an intestinal transplant.

V gene TRBV15 combines with J gene TRBJ1-2; 9 bases fit TRBD1. The CDR3 spans 13 residues. Trimming cost V 5 bases and J 5 bases; bases outside gene matches: 3. Looked up from germline, CDR1 is LNHNV and CDR2 is YYDKDF (reference sequence). CDR3 sequence reads: CATSWGQGYGYTF. CDR3 bases: TGTGCCACCAGCTGGGGACAGGGATATGGCTACACCTTC.

V gene TRBV27 combines with J gene TRBJ2-3; unclear D gene. Germline V gives CDR1 MNHEY, CDR2 SMNVEV (reference sequence). Trimming took off 7 bases at V and 0 bases at J, with 14 bases between the two ends. The CDR3 loop spans 15 amino acids. The CDR3 nucleotides are TGTGCCAGCATCATACGAGGTTCTAGCACAGATACGCAGTATTTT. It encodes CASIIRGSSTDTQYF.

Of note for this clone: Other DNA sequences within the sample encode an identical CDR3. The chain links TRBV2 to TRBJ2-1; tentatively, D is TRBD2 (5 bases). Germline V gene data show CDR1 as SNHLY and CDR2 as FYNNEI. V was clipped by 7 bases and J by 10 bases, with 14 bases between them. The CDR3 length is 12 residues. CDR3 coding DNA: TGTGCCAGCATCCAGCGCGGGCGGGAGCAGTTCTTC. Translation gives CASIQRGREQFF.

In regard to this clone: This CDR3 is also generated by other DNA sequences in the sample. The chain joins TRBV7-2 to TRBJ2-6, with unresolved D. CDR3 length: 16 residues. Trimming stripped 5 bases from V and 0 bases from J, with 11 bases between. CDR1 and CDR2 (germline): SGHTA, FQGNSA. CDR3 coding DNA: TGTGCCAGCAGCCCTTATGGCGCCTCTGGGGCCAACGTCCTGACTTTC. This codes for CASSPYGASGANVLTF.

This chain connects TRBV10-2 to TRBJ2-5; D is perhaps TRBD1 or TRBD2 (5 bases each). V dropped 6 bases and J dropped 2 bases, with 19 bases sitting between them. Germline loops: CDR1 WSHSY, CDR2 SAAADI. The CDR3 contains 16 residues. The CDR3 here is CASSQPGRNGQETQYF. For the CDR3, the DNA is TGCGCCAGCAGCCAACCGGGACGGAATGGACAAGAGACCCAGTACTTC.

The chain uses TRBV6-1 and TRBJ2-5; TRBD1 matches at 9 bases. The CDR3 extends over 15 amino acids. Germline trimming cut 6 bases from V and 7 bases from J; bases unmatched to any gene: 12. Per the germline V gene, CDR1 is MNHNS and CDR2 is SASEGT. Here the CDR3 reads CASRGPGTGRGTQYF. In DNA form, the CDR3 reads TGTGCCAGCAGAGGACCCGGGACAGGGAGGGGGACCCAGTACTTC.